This TCR beta chain was captured by sequencing in a study of T cells in Graves' hyperthyroidism and ophthalmopathy. This clonotype showed up many times. V gave up 3 bases and J gave up 9 bases, with 12 bases separating them. The germline CDR1 and CDR2 sequences are MNHEY and SMNVEV (reference sequence). The CDR3 has 14 residues. It was RNA transcripts that yielded the amplified TCR beta CDR3 regions. An initial round of RT-PCR targeting the TCR CDR3 relied on the HTBI primer set. TCRdb ran MiXCR on the multiplex PCR reads and lists one entry per CDR3 protein. The profile shows more than 100,000 distinct CDR3 sequences, approximately 50% of them singletons.

J is TRBJ1-6 and V is TRBV27; no reliable D call. This TCR came from a man aged 35-49 years with Graves' hyperthyroidism. Sequencing was performed on blood. The chain's CDR3 is CASSFWPSSSPLHF. The CDR3 nucleotides read TGTGCCAGCAGTTTTTGGCCGAGTAGTTCACCCCTCCACTTT.